This entry lists 27 T cell receptor beta chains sequenced from one sample in a study of blood T cells in healthy people across ages. Next came a second PCR, run for about 6 to 11 cycles, which used a sample-barcoded 5' primer along with a J-beta primer mix. TCRdb used MiXCR to reprocess the 5' RACE reads, holding one entry per CDR3 protein. Of about 800,000 distinct CDR3 sequences listed, around 45% are singletons. Sequencing used blood. The receptors stem from a man older than 75 in good health.

The chain is built from TRBV3-1 and TRBJ2-1; tentative D call: TRBD2 (5 bases). In germline, CDR1 is LGHDT, CDR2 YNNKEL (reference sequence). The CDR3 consists of 14 residues. V lost 4 bases and J lost 9, with 16 bases in between. CDR3 residues: CASSPPGRGAEQFF. CDR3 nucleotide sequence: TGTGCCAGCAGCCCCCCAGGACGGGGTGCTGAGCAGTTCTTC.

This clonotype turned up a few times. The gene calls are TRBV28 and TRBJ2-1; the match to TRBD1 covers 7 bases. Matching the DNA end better, TRBJ2-7 makes the J call doubtful. This CDR3 comprises 16 residues. Germline V CDR1 and CDR2: MDHEN, SYDVKM. The CDR3 DNA sequence: TGTGCCAGCAGTCAGACAGGGTCTTACTCCTACAATGAGCAGTACTTC. This encodes CASSQTGSYSYNEQYF.

This clonotype turned up a few times. The CDR3 sequence is CASSLEPGQYLHF. In DNA form, the CDR3 reads TGCGCCAGCAGCTTGGAACCCGGACAGTACCTCCACTTT. The chain recombines TRBV5-1 with TRBJ1-6; D possibly corresponds to TRBD1 (6 bases). This CDR3 is 13 amino acids long. Germline V gives CDR1 SGHRS, CDR2 YFSETQ. The germline V and J ends were trimmed by 0 bases and 15 bases, with 13 bases remaining between them.

The chain recombines TRBV2 with TRBJ1-2, with unresolved D. The CDR3 runs 14 residues. CDR1 and CDR2 (germline): SNHLY, FYNNEI. The ends were cut back, 4 bases at V and 8 bases at J, with 17 bases in the middle. CDR3 DNA sequence: TGTGCCAGCAGTGGGAGGACGGTGGTAAAGGGCTACACCTTC. This codes for CASSGRTVVKGYTF. Together with reference TRBV2 and TRBJ1-2, the CDR3 gives the full variable domain: EPEVTQTPSHQVTQMGQEVILRCVPISNHLYFYWYRQILGQKVEFLVSFYNNEISEKSEIFDDQFSVERPDGSNFTLKIRSTKLEDSAMYFCASSGRTVVKGYTFGSGTRLTVV.

V is TRBV20-1 and J is TRBJ2-7, with 10 positions matching TRBD1. The CDR3 is made up of 13 amino acids. V gave up 5 bases and J gave up 3 bases; unmatched junction bases: 4. Per germline, CDR1 DFQATT and CDR2 SNEGSKA (reference sequence). The CDR3 DNA follows: TGCAGTGCTGGACAGGGGGACCTCTACGAGCAGTACTTC. Protein sequence: CSAGQGDLYEQYF.

The V gene is TRBV12-3 or TRBV12-4, the J gene TRBJ2-3; D remains ambiguous. V was trimmed by 0 bases and J by 1 base, leaving 8 bases between them. This CDR3 comprises 15 residues. CDR3 sequence reads: CASSLANGGTDTQYF. The CDR3 DNA reads as TGTGCCAGCAGTTTAGCGAATGGAGGCACAGATACGCAGTATTTT.

The gene calls are TRBV10-2 and TRBJ2-5, with TRBD1 matching 7 bases. Germline V gene sequence: CDR1 WSHSY, CDR2 SAAADI. Trimming at V came to 2 bases and at J to 1 base, leaving 4 bases not matched to a gene. The CDR3 length is 15 residues. The CDR3, as DNA: TGCGCCAGCAGTGAGGTAGACAGGGCCCAAGAGACCCAGTACTTC. Its protein is CASSEVDRAQETQYF.

This chain joins TRBV20-1 and TRBJ2-7; D is tentatively TRBD1 or TRBD2 (5 bases each). CDR3 length: 14 residues. V was cut by 6 bases and J by 0 bases, with 15 bases left in between. Germline CDR1 DFQATT, CDR2 SNEGSKA (reference sequence). CDR3 residues: CSALTGTASYEQYF. The CDR3 region has the DNA TGCAGTGCCCTCACTGGGACGGCCTCCTACGAGCAGTACTTC.

This clonotype has a handful of counts. The chain joins TRBV4-1 to TRBJ1-5; the D gene is possibly TRBD1 (5 bases). Germline CDR1 and CDR2: MGHRA and YSYEKL. V was trimmed by 1 base and J by 6 bases, leaving 7 bases between them. CDR3 length: 13 amino acids. CDR3 protein: CASSQVGAQPQHF. CDR3 in DNA: TGCGCCAGCAGCCAAGTCGGGGCTCAGCCCCAGCATTTT.

Remarks on this clonotype: One junction end disagrees with the germline gene, perhaps due to a read error. The chain links TRBV24-1 to TRBJ2-5; 8 bases are a match to TRBD2. Germline V gives CDR1 KGHDR, CDR2 SFDVKD. This CDR3 has 16 residues. This chain's CDR3 is CATSDPLAGTEEIQYF. CDR3 bases: TGTGCCACCAGTGATCCGTTAGCGGGAACGGAAGAGATCCAGTACTTC.

The sample holds a few counts of this clonotype. The chain employs TRBV5-5 and TRBJ1-1, with D hard to call. The CDR3 totals 14 residues. The germline CDR1 and CDR2 sequences are SGHKS and YYEKEE (reference sequence). Trimming took 0 bases from V and 1 from J, leaving 7 bases between them. The CDR3 coding sequence is TGTGCCAGCAGCTTGGCCGATAGGAACACTGAAGCTTTCTTT. Translation gives CASSLADRNTEAFF.

The V gene is TRBV5-6, the J gene TRBJ2-5, with TRBD1 matching over 8 bases. CDR3 length: 13 amino acids. V trimming: 4 bases; J trimming: 9 bases; junction bases outside the gene matches: 8. Germline CDR1 and CDR2: SGHDT and YYEEEE. Written as DNA, the CDR3 is TGTGCCAGCAGCAAGGACAGGGCCGGGGCCCAGTACTTC. Translation: CASSKDRAGAQYF.

This clonotype was observed a single time. J is TRBJ1-2 and V is TRBV20-1; 7 positions match TRBD1. The ends lost 4 bases at V and 1 base at J; junction bases unmatched: 9. This CDR3 has 15 amino acids. The germline CDR1 and CDR2 sequences are DFQATT and SNEGSKA (reference sequence). CDR3 sequence reads: CSAKDRAGDNYGYTF. The CDR3 coding sequence is TGCAGTGCTAAAGACAGGGCGGGTGATAACTATGGCTACACCTTC.

The chain couples TRBV4-1 to TRBJ2-7; 10 bases agree with TRBD2. The germline CDR1 and CDR2 sequences are MGHRA and YSYEKL. The CDR3 covers 19 residues. V gave up 0 bases and J gave up 7 bases; unmatched junction bases: 18. CDR3 in DNA: TGCGCCAGCAGCCAAGAAGGGCTAGCGGGGGCTCGACCCTACAATGAGCAGTACTTC. The encoded protein is CASSQEGLAGARPYNEQYF.

This clonotype was detected a few times. The V and J genes are TRBV2 and TRBJ2-1, with a weak D call TRBD2 (6 bases). The length of the CDR3 is 15 residues. V lost 8 bases to trimming and J lost 5 bases, with 19 bases between them. CDR1 is SNHLY, CDR2 FYNNEI, per germline. This CDR3 is CASRFLASANNEQFF. The CDR3 DNA reads as TGTGCCAGCCGCTTCCTGGCTAGCGCGAACAATGAGCAGTTCTTC.

The rearrangement uses TRBV27 and TRBJ2-1; weak D call: TRBD2 (7 bases). Germline assignment: CDR1 MNHEY and CDR2 SMNVEV (reference sequence). There are 14 residues in the CDR3. Trimming removed 3 bases at V and 6 bases at J, with 12 bases between. The CDR3 spells CASSFGGPGNEQFF. For the CDR3, the DNA is TGTGCCAGCAGTTTCGGGGGGCCGGGCAATGAGCAGTTCTTC.

The rearrangement links TRBV29-1 to TRBJ2-3, with D perhaps TRBD2 (6 bases). Germline V lookup: CDR1 SQVTM, CDR2 ANQGSEA. Trimming removed 4 bases at V and 6 bases at J, with 17 bases between. CDR3 length equals 14 residues. This CDR3 is CSVVRGIPHDTQYF. The CDR3 DNA sequence: TGCAGCGTTGTGCGGGGCATACCACACGATACGCAGTATTTT.

This clonotype was counted ten times or more. The rearrangement joins TRBV10-3 to TRBJ2-7, with 8 positions matching TRBD2. This CDR3 has 16 amino acids. Trimming took 2 bases from V and 4 from J; bases not matched to a gene: 10. CDR1 is ENHRY and CDR2 is SYGVKD in the germline V gene. The CDR3 region is CAISELLAGPGYEQYF. The CDR3 nucleotides read TGTGCCATCAGTGAGCTCCTAGCGGGTCCTGGGTACGAGCAGTACTTC.

This clonotype was counted only a few times. The rearrangement uses TRBV20-1 and TRBJ2-3; tentatively, D is TRBD1 or TRBD2 (6 bases each). V was trimmed by 3 bases and J by 0 bases, leaving 22 bases between them. Germline V gene sequence: CDR1 DFQATT, CDR2 SNEGSKA (reference sequence). The CDR3 covers 18 residues. CDR3 DNA: TGCAGTGCTAGGAGGGGGGCGGTTGGCGGGTATAGCACAGATACGCAGTATTTT. Its translation is CSARRGAVGGYSTDTQYF.

The table lists this clonotype with a few counts. This chain uses TRBV11-3 with TRBJ2-3; D call uncertain. The CDR3 has 13 amino acids. Between the trimmed V and J ends, which lost 8 bases and 1 base, there was a span of 10 bases. CDR1 and CDR2 (germline): SGHNT, YENEEA. CDR3 region: CASETTGTDTQYF. CDR3 in DNA: TGTGCCAGCGAGACAACCGGCACAGATACGCAGTATTTT.

As for this clonotype: No conserved phenylalanine or tryptophan ends this CDR3, so it is likely a read error. The rearrangement joins TRBV12-3 or TRBV12-4 to TRBJ2-1, with 9 bases that match TRBD2. The CDR3 extends over 14 amino acids. Losses at the gene ends were 4 bases for V and 7 bases for J; bases not matched to a gene: 5. DNA for the CDR3: TGTGCCAGCAGTTATAGCGGGAGAGGTAATGAGCAGTTCTCT. Its protein product is CASSYSGRGNEQFS.

The V gene is TRBV20-1, the J gene TRBJ2-7; perhaps D is TRBD1 or TRBD2 (5 bases each). The CDR3 has 14 residues. V was cut by 1 base and J by 4 bases, with 14 bases left in between. Germline CDR1 reads DFQATT; CDR2 reads SNEGSKA (reference sequence). CDR3 coding DNA: TGCAGTGCTAGAGCTGGGGGAAGGGGTTACGAGCAGTACTTC. Amino acids: CSARAGGRGYEQYF.

This clonotype is a singleton in its sample. V and J are TRBV9 and TRBJ1-2, with unresolved D. The V gene lost 4 bases and the J gene lost 0 bases, with 13 bases spanning the gap. The length of the CDR3 is 15 residues. Germline V gene sequence: CDR1 SGDLS, CDR2 YYNGEE. The CDR3 region is CASSTQGSANYGYTF. The CDR3 DNA reads TGTGCCAGCAGCACCCAAGGGAGCGCTAACTATGGCTACACCTTC.

V is TRBV25-1 and J is TRBJ2-6, with TRBD1 identical over 9 bases. CDR1 and CDR2 (germline): MGHDK, SYGVNS. After removal of 4 bases from V and 4 bases from J, the junction contained 8 bases not matched to a gene. This CDR3 contains 17 residues. CDR3 amino acids: CASSGWGQGSGANVLTF. Here the CDR3 DNA reads TGTGCCAGCAGTGGGTGGGGACAGGGATCCGGGGCCAACGTCCTGACTTTC.

The chain recombines TRBV7-9 with TRBJ2-2, with D tentatively TRBD1 (5 bases). The CDR3 is made up of 16 amino acids. The ends were cut back, 1 base at V and 7 bases at J, with 16 bases in the middle. Germline CDR1 reads SEHNR; CDR2 reads FQNEAQ (reference sequence). The CDR3 protein is CASSLGGGLDDGELFF. CDR3 bases: TGTGCCAGCAGCTTAGGGGGCGGATTGGATGACGGGGAGCTGTTTTTT.

The sample holds many counts of this clonotype. The V gene is TRBV20-1, the J gene TRBJ2-3; no clear D. Trimming cost V 2 bases and J 6 bases, with 15 bases left between them. The germline V gene has CDR1 DFQATT and CDR2 SNEGSKA (reference sequence). CDR3 length: 14 residues. The CDR3 is CSARSSLGLDTQYF. The CDR3 DNA follows: TGCAGTGCTAGATCGTCCCTAGGTCTTGATACGCAGTATTTT.

The gene calls are TRBV5-1 and TRBJ2-3, with 9 nucleotides matching TRBD1. Germline CDR1 reads SGHRS; CDR2 reads YFSETQ. The CDR3 is 14 residues long. V dropped 6 bases and J dropped 2; count of bases not matched to a gene: 4. CDR3 sequence (DNA): TGCGCCAGCACACGGACAGGGGACACAGATACGCAGTATTTT. As protein: CASTRTGDTDTQYF.